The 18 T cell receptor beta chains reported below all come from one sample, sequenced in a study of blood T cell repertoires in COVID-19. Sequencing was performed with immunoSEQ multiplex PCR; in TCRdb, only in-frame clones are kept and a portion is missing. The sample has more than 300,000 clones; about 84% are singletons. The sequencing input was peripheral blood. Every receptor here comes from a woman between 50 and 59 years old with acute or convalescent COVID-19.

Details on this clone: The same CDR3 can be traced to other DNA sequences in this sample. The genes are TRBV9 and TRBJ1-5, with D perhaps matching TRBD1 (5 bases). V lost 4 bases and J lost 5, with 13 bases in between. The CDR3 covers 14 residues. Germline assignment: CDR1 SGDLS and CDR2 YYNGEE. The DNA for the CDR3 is TGTGCCAGCAGCCTCCAGGGAGGGGATCAGCCCCAGCATTTT. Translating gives CASSLQGGDQPQHF.

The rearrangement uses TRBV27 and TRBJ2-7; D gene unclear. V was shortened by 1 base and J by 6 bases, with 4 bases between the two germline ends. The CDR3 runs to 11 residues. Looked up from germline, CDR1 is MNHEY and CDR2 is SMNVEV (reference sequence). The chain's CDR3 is CASSLYGEQYF. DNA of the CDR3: TGTGCCAGCAGTTTATACGGCGAGCAGTACTTC.

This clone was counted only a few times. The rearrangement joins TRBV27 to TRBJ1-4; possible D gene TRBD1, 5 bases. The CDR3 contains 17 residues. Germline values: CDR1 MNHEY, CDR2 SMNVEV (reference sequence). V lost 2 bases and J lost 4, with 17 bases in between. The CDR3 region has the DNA TGTGCCAGCAGTTTAGTCCACGGGGGTGGGGATAATGAAAAACTGTTTTTT. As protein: CASSLVHGGGDNEKLFF. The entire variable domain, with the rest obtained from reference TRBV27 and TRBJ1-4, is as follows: EAQVTQNPRYLITVTGKKLTVTCSQNMNHEYMSWYRQDPGLGLRQIYYSMNVEVTDKGDVPEGYKVSRKEKRNFPLILESPSPNQTSLYFCASSLVHGGGDNEKLFFGSGTQLSVL.

CDR3 sequence: CASSLSAGDQPQHF. CDR3 DNA: TGTGCCAGCAGCTTAAGTGCAGGGGATCAGCCCCAGCATTTT. The V and J genes are TRBV7-8 and TRBJ1-5; perhaps TRBD1 as D (6 bases). The CDR3 loop spans 14 amino acids. From germline, CDR1 is SGHVS and CDR2 FQNEAQ. Trimming left V 2 bases short and J 5 bases short, with 10 bases between. The variable domain in full, completed from reference TRBV7-8 and TRBJ1-5, reads GAGVSQSPRYKVAKRGQDVALRCDPISGHVSLFWYQQALGQGPEFLTYFQNEAQLDKSGLPSDRFFAERPEGSVSTLKIQRTQQEDSAVYLCASSLSAGDQPQHFGDGTRLSIL.

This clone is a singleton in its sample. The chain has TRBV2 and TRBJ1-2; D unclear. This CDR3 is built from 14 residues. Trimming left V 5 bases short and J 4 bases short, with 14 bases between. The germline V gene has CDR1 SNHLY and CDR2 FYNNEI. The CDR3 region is CASSPLREGYGYTF. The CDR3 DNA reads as TGTGCCAGCAGTCCACTAAGGGAGGGCTATGGCTACACCTTC. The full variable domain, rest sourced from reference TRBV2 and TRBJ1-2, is EPEVTQTPSHQVTQMGQEVILRCVPISNHLYFYWYRQILGQKVEFLVSFYNNEISEKSEIFDDQFSVERPDGSNFTLKIRSTKLEDSAMYFCASSPLREGYGYTFGSGTRLTVV.

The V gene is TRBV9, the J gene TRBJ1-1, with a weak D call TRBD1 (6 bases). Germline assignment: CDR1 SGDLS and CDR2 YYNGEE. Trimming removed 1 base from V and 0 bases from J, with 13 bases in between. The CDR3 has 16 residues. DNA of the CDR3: TGTGCCAGCAGCGTACAGCCTCAGGGGCTGAACACTGAAGCTTTCTTT. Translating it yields CASSVQPQGLNTEAFF.

The CDR3 spells CASSFNNEQFF. The CDR3 region has the DNA TGTGCCAGCAGTTTCAACAATGAGCAGTTCTTC. The chain employs TRBV27 and TRBJ2-1; no clear D gene. CDR1 MNHEY and CDR2 SMNVEV come from the germline V gene (reference sequence). V was pared by 3 bases and J by 5 bases, with 2 bases between. This CDR3 has 11 amino acids.

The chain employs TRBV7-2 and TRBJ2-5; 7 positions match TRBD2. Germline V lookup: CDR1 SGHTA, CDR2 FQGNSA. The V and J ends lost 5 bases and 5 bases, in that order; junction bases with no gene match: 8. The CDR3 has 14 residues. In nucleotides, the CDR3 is TGTGCCAGCAGCCAGTGGGGGGGAGAGGAGACCCAGTACTTC. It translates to CASSQWGGEETQYF.

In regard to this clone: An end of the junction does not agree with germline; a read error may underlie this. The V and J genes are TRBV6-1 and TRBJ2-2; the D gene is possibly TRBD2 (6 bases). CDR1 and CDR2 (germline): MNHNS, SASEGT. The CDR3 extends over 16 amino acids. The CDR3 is CASSEAPGVVTGKLFF. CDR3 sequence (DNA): TGTGCCAGCAGTGAAGCGCCGGGAGTGGTGACCGGGAAGCTGTTTTTT.

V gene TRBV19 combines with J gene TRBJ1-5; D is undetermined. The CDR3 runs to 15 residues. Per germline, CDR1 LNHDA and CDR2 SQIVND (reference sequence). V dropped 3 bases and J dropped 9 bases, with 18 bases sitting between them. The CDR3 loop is CASSMRAAATRPQHF. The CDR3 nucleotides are TGTGCCAGTAGTATGCGGGCCGCGGCTACGAGGCCCCAGCATTTT.

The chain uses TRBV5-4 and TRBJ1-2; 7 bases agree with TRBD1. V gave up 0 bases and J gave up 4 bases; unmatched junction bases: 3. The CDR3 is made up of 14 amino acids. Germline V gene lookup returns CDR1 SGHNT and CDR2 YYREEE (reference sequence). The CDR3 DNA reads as TGTGCCAGCAGCTTGGCTGAGGGGGCCTATGGCTACACCTTC. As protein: CASSLAEGAYGYTF.

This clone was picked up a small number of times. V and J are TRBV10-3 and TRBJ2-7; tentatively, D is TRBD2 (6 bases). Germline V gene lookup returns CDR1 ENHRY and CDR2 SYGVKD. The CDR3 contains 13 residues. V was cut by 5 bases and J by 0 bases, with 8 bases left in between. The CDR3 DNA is TGTGCCATCAGTCCGGGACTCTCCTACGAGCAGTACTTC. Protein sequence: CAISPGLSYEQYF.

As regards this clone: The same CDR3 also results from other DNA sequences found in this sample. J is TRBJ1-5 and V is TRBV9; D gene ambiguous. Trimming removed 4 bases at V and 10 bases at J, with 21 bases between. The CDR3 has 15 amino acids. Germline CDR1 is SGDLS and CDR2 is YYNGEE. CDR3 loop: CASSPDSQQSAPQHF. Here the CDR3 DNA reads TGTGCCAGCAGCCCGGATAGCCAGCAATCAGCCCCCCAGCATTTT.

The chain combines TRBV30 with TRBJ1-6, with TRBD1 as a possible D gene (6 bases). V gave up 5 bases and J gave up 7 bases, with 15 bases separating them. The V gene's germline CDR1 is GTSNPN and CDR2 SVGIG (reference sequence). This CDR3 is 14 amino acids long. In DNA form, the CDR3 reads TGTGCCTGGCAGCTAGGACAGCGGAATTCACCCCTCCACTTT. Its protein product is CAWQLGQRNSPLHF. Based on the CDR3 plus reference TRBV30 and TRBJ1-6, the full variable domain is SQTIHQWPATLVQPVGSPLSLECTVEGTSNPNLYWYRQAAGRGLQLLFYSVGIGQISSEVPQNLSASRPQDRQFILSSKKLLLSDSGFYLCAWQLGQRNSPLHFGNGTRLTVT.

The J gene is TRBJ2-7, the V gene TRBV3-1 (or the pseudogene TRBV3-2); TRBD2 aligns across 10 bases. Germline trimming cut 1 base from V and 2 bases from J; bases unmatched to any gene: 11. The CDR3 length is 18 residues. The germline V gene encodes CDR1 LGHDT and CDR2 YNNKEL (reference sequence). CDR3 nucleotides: TGTGCCAGCAGCCAAGTTTCTTCCGGGACTAGCGTAGCCTACGAGCAGTACTTC. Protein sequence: CASSQVSSGTSVAYEQYF.

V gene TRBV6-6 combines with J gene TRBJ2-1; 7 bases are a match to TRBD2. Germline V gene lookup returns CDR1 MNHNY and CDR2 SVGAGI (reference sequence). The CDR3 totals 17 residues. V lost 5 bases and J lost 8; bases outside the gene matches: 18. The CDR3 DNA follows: TGTGCCAGCAGTCTGCGCCTGGACACTAGCGCGTCCCATGAGCAGTTCTTC. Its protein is CASSLRLDTSASHEQFF.

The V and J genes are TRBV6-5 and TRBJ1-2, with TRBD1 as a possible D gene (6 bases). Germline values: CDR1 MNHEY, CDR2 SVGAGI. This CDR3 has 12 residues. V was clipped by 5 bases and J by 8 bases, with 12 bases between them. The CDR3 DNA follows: TGTGCCAGCAGTACAAGGGGGAACGGCTACACCTTC. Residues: CASSTRGNGYTF.

CDR3 nucleotides: TGCGCCAGCAGCCACTTCGGGTTGAGCTCCTACAATGAGCAGTTCTTC. Translated: CASSHFGLSSYNEQFF. The chain recombines TRBV4-1 with TRBJ2-1; unclear D gene. Germline-derived CDR1 and CDR2 are MGHRA and YSYEKL. V was cut by 3 bases and J by 0 bases, with 12 bases left in between. This CDR3 has 16 residues.